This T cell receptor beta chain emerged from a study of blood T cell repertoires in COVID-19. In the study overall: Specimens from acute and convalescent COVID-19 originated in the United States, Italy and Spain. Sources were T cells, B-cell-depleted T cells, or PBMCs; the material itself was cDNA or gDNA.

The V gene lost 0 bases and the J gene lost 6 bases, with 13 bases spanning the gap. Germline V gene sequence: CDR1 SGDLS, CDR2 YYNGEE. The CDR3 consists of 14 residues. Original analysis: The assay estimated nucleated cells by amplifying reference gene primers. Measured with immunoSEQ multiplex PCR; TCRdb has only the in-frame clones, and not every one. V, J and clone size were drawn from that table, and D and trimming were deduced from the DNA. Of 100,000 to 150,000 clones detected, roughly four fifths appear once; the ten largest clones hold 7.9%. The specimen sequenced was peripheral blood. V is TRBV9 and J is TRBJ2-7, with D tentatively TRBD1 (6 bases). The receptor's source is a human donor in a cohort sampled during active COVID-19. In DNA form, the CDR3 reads TGTGCCAGCAGCGTAGACAGGGTGAATTCCGAGCAGTACTTC. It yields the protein CASSVDRVNSEQYF.